This T cell receptor (beta chain) was retrieved from a study of vaccination and CD4 T cells after COVID-19. On the study more broadly: The convalescent population consisted of six males and four females, two of whom were of Hispanic ethnicity. Overlapping spike peptides from SARS-CoV-2, HCoV-NL63, HCoV-OC43 and HCoV-229E served to stimulate the cells.

Trimming at V came to 2 bases and at J to 1 base, leaving 3 bases not matched to a gene. The CDR3 totals 16 residues. The germline gives CDR1 MNHEY, CDR2 SMNVEV (reference sequence). The treatment is: 10-day PBMC culture with coronavirus spike peptide pools or control peptides (ViraFEST assay). Unexposed donor CD4+ T cells predated the COVID-19 pandemic, collected 2011-2018. With around ten days of culture completed, CD4+ T cells were isolated by negative selection. As cell numbers allowed, unexposed-donor CD4+ T cells faced SARS-CoV-2 S/N and four cold-coronavirus spikes. Note on this clonotype: Its antigen is unknown.

The Oncomine TCR Beta short-read assay sequenced DNA from cultured CD4+ T cells. Researchers extracted genomic DNA from CD4+ T cells that had been cultured. TCRdb re-derived calls from the PCR reads in MiXCR, one entry per CDR3 protein. This repertoire shows about 7,800 distinct CDR3 sequences, approximately 40% found once; its top ten account for about 35%. The sequenced sample was CD4+ T cells from blood, cultured in vitro. The receptor's source is a human donor in good health. The chain is built from TRBV27 and TRBJ2-3, with 10 bases that match TRBD2. The CDR3 DNA reads as TGTGCCAGCAGTTTAACTAGCGGGATCGGCACAGATACGCAGTATTTT. This encodes CASSLTSGIGTDTQYF.